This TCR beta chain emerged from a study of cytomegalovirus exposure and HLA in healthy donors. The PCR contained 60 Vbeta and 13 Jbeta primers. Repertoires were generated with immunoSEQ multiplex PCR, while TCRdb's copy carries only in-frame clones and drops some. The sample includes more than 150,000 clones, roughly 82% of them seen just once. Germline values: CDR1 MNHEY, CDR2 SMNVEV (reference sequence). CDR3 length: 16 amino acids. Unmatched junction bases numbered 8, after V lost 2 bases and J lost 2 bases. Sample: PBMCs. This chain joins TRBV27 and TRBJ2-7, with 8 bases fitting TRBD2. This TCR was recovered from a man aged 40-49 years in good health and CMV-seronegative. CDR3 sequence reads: CASSLGTGGGTYEQYF. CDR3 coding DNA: TGTGCCAGCAGTTTAGGCACAGGCGGGGGGACCTACGAGCAGTACTTC.